The text below deals with one T cell receptor (beta chain). Antigen: not known. The source of the sample is a study of shared clonotypes between healthy human individuals. Overall study results and limits: Sample collection involved blood only; tissue repertoires are likely different.

The CDR3 runs to 14 residues. Germline loops: CDR1 SGHTA, CDR2 FQGNSA. V was clipped by 7 bases and J by 3 bases, with 16 bases between them. Researchers divided each subset's genomic DNA evenly across several immunoSEQ plates. Per the original methods: Filtering differed, since immunoSEQ gave only junction sequences and no quality scores. Some clones are missing from TCRdb's copy, which holds only in-frame ones; the method was immunoSEQ multiplex PCR. The V and J calls and clone size are taken from that table; D and trimming were inferred from the DNA. The data show roughly 700,000 clones, about 74% seen once.

Sample: memory CD4+ T cells sorted from blood. Subset in this sample: CD45RA-negative fraction. The source of this sequence is a woman in her twenties or thirties in good health. The rearrangement joins TRBV7-2 to TRBJ2-7; D perhaps matches TRBD2 (6 bases). The CDR3 DNA sequence: TGTGCCAGCACCAAGGGACTGCAAAGCTACGAGCAGTACTTC. The encoded protein is CASTKGLQSYEQYF.